Presented here are 12 T cell receptor beta chains from one specimen sequenced in a study of response to subunit inactivated influenza vaccine. MiXCR was run by TCRdb on the RT-PCR reads, yielding one entry per CDR3 protein. The data contain 500,000 to 600,000 distinct CDR3 sequences, approximately 11% of them singletons. The same sample was also studied in work on T cells expressing NK-cell markers. Per that study: Synthesis of TCR beta cDNA relied on 5'RACE template switching carrying UMIs.

This specimen was PBMCs from blood, taken on the day of vaccination. These receptors all stem from a man between 50 and 59 years old who received an inactivated influenza vaccine.

As to this clonotype: A much larger clone lies one base from this, so it may be a read error. The chain uses TRBV29-1 and TRBJ2-1; D may be TRBD1 or TRBD2 (6 bases each). The germline CDR1 and CDR2 sequences are SQVTM and ANQGSEA. This CDR3 comprises 16 residues. CDR3 protein: CCVEGGRQLTYNEQFF. In DNA form, the CDR3 reads TGCTGCGTTGAGGGGGGCCGACAGTTGACGTACAATGAGCAGTTCTTC.

The V and J genes are TRBV9 and TRBJ2-3; 8 positions agree with TRBD2. Germline CDR1 reads SGDLS; CDR2 reads YYNGEE. This CDR3 comprises 16 residues. Losses at the gene ends were 2 bases for V and 1 base for J; bases not matched to a gene: 6. The CDR3 region is CASSVGTSERTDTQYF. For the CDR3, the DNA is TGTGCCAGCAGCGTTGGGACTAGTGAACGCACAGATACGCAGTATTTT.

The chain is built from TRBV12-3 or TRBV12-4 and TRBJ1-6, with 8 bases identical to TRBD1. Unmatched junction bases numbered 8, after V lost 5 bases and J lost 8 bases. The CDR3 runs 15 residues. The CDR3 here is CASSRQGAIHSPLHF. CDR3 sequence (DNA): TGTGCCAGCAGTCGCCAGGGGGCGATCCATTCACCCCTCCACTTT.

This clonotype came up a few times. The J gene is TRBJ2-1, the V gene TRBV29-1; 7 bases are a match to TRBD1. Germline CDR1 reads SQVTM; CDR2 reads ANQGSEA. With V trimmed by 3 bases and J by 4 bases, 9 bases remained unmatched. The CDR3 spans 15 residues. The CDR3 DNA is TGCAGCGTTGAGCCCACCTCGACAGGGTACAATGAGCAGTTCTTC. Protein product: CSVEPTSTGYNEQFF.

This clonotype turned up a few times. The chain has TRBV6-5 and TRBJ2-2; possibly TRBD1 for D (5 bases). Germline V gene data show CDR1 as MNHEY and CDR2 as SVGAGI. This CDR3 comprises 15 residues. The ends were cut back, 5 bases at V and 3 bases at J, with 13 bases in the middle. The DNA of the CDR3 is TGTGCCAGCAGTCACCGTCAGGGCGACACCGGGGAGCTGTTTTTT. Protein sequence: CASSHRQGDTGELFF.

This clonotype was counted between two and nine times. The chain recombines TRBV10-3 with TRBJ1-6; D unclear. V was trimmed by 2 bases and J by 9 bases, leaving 8 bases between them. CDR3 length: 13 amino acids. CDR1 is ENHRY and CDR2 is SYGVKD in the germline V gene. In DNA, the CDR3 is TGTGCCATCAGTGAGAGGAGTTCTTCACCCCTCCACTTT. Protein: CAISERSSSPLHF.

This clonotype showed up just a few times. The V and J genes are TRBV7-3 and TRBJ2-1; D call uncertain. The CDR3 is 15 residues long. Germline CDR1 and CDR2: SGHTA and FQGTGA. Trimming removed 2 bases at V and 4 bases at J, with 12 bases between. The CDR3 spells CASSLVWSQYNEQFF. In DNA form, the CDR3 reads TGTGCCAGCAGCTTAGTTTGGTCTCAATACAATGAGCAGTTCTTC.

There are a few counts of this clonotype. V gene TRBV6-1 combines with J gene TRBJ2-4, with no clear D. The CDR3 is 13 residues long. Germline V gene sequence: CDR1 MNHNS, CDR2 SASEGT. The V end was cut by 4 bases, the J end by 0 bases, with 4 bases between. The CDR3 loop is CASSAQAKNIQYF. For the CDR3, the DNA is TGTGCCAGCAGTGCCCAAGCCAAAAACATTCAGTACTTC.

CDR3 sequence reads: CASSLDMPGSRGYGYTF. The CDR3 DNA reads as TGTGCCAGCAGCTTAGATATGCCAGGCTCCCGAGGGTATGGCTACACCTTC. V gene TRBV11-2 combines with J gene TRBJ1-2; D is unresolved. V was cut by 0 bases and J by 5 bases, with 19 bases left in between. The CDR3 has 17 residues. The germline V gene has CDR1 SGHAT and CDR2 FQNNGV. The variable domain in full, completed from reference TRBV11-2 and TRBJ1-2, reads EAGVAQSPRYKIIEKRQSVAFWCNPISGHATLYWYQQILGQGPKLLIQFQNNGVVDDSQLPKDRFSAERLKGVDSTLKIQPAKLEDSAVYLCASSLDMPGSRGYGYTFGSGTRLTVV.

This clonotype was detected only a few times. V usage is TRBV29-1 and J usage is TRBJ2-5; D possibly corresponds to TRBD2 (7 bases). The V end lost 4 bases, the J end lost 1 base, and 13 bases lay between the germline ends. Germline V CDR1 and CDR2: SQVTM, ANQGSEA. The CDR3 is 14 residues long. CDR3 residues: CSVVEGGFQETQYF. CDR3 bases: TGCAGCGTTGTGGAGGGGGGGTTCCAAGAGACCCAGTACTTC.

This clonotype showed up just a few times. The chain links TRBV5-6 to TRBJ2-3; no clear D gene. Trimming took 2 bases from V and 2 from J, leaving 9 bases between them. The CDR3 runs to 14 residues. Germline CDR1 is SGHDT and CDR2 is YYEEEE. The CDR3 spells CASSLPTFTDTQYF. In DNA form, the CDR3 reads TGTGCCAGCAGCTTACCAACGTTCACAGATACGCAGTATTTT.

This clonotype has only a few counts. This chain uses TRBV12-3 or TRBV12-4 with TRBJ1-5, with no clear D. The CDR3 is made up of 17 amino acids. V was clipped by 0 bases and J by 0 bases, with 12 bases between them. The CDR3 reads CASSLASIPLSNQPQHF. CDR3 sequence (DNA): TGTGCCAGCAGTTTAGCTTCGATACCCCTTAGCAATCAGCCCCAGCATTTT.